A single sample is the source of the 2 T cell receptor beta chains below, sequenced in a study of OX40 agonist ivuxolimab in advanced cancers. Profiled with immunoSEQ multiplex PCR; TCRdb holds only in-frame clones, not every one. The repertoire includes approximately 91,000 clones, around nine tenths of them detected once, and more than 0.25% sits in the top ten. The sample was CD4+ or CD8+ T cells sorted from blood, taken in a trial of the OX40 agonist ivuxolimab. These TCRs come from an adult with an advanced solid tumor such as melanoma, head and neck, liver or kidney cancer.

In this sample, this clone turned up a few times. The chain has TRBV6-1 and TRBJ2-3; TRBD2 matches at 8 bases. The CDR3 extends over 13 amino acids. Germline CDR1 reads MNHNS; CDR2 reads SASEGT. The V segment lost 8 bases and the J segment 3 bases; nucleotides outside the gene matches: 4. The CDR3 is CASLRGGTDTQYF. The DNA for the CDR3 is TGTGCCAGCCTCCGGGGGGGAACAGATACGCAGTATTTT.

CDR3 sequence: CASSESKSRGTDTQYF. As DNA, the CDR3 is TGCGCCAGCAGTGAGTCGAAGAGTCGGGGAACAGATACGCAGTATTTT. The rearrangement links TRBV10-1 to TRBJ2-3; D is perhaps TRBD2 (5 bases). The length of the CDR3 is 16 residues. The germline V and J ends were trimmed by 0 bases and 3 bases, with 13 bases remaining between them. Per germline, CDR1 WNHNN and CDR2 SYGVQD (reference sequence).